This T cell receptor (beta chain) was found in a study of blood T cell repertoires in COVID-19. How the authors handled the data: Researchers report that nucleated cell counts were estimated from reference gene primer amplification. TCRdb's copy holds only in-frame clones and misses some; the assay was immunoSEQ multiplex PCR. The V and J calls and clone size were taken over from that table, and D and trimming were inferred from the DNA. Of over 85,000 clones in the sample, around 87% were seen once. Comment on this clone: A read error may account for a junction end that differs from germline.

The CDR3 contains 17 residues. In germline, CDR1 is MNHEY, CDR2 SMNVEV (reference sequence). This chain joins TRBV27 and TRBJ1-2; TRBD1 aligns across 8 bases. This receptor was taken from a human donor in a cohort sampled during active COVID-19. Sequencing was performed on peripheral blood. CDR3 DNA sequence: TGTGCCAGCAGCTTATCCCAGAAGGACAGGGCTAACTATGGCTACACCTTC. Translating it yields CASSLSQKDRANYGYTF.